The 14 T cell receptor beta chains below were found in one sample sequenced in a study of cytomegalovirus exposure and HLA in healthy donors. The study ran its PCR with 60 Vbeta and 13 Jbeta primers. This table comes from immunoSEQ multiplex PCR, and its TCRdb copy is limited to in-frame clones, with some not included. The sample yields approximately 190,000 clones, 83% seen once. Sample: PBMCs. These receptors were collected from a man between 40 and 49 years old in good health and CMV-seropositive.

This clone was counted a few times. The chain's CDR3 is CASTEAGGSTDTQYF. CDR3 DNA: TGCGCCAGCACGGAAGCGGGAGGAAGCACAGATACGCAGTATTTT. J is TRBJ2-3 and V is TRBV5-1; 9 bases line up with TRBD2. V was pared by 6 bases and J by 0 bases, with 5 bases of the junction left unmatched. Looked up from germline, CDR1 is SGHRS and CDR2 is YFSETQ. The CDR3 totals 15 residues.

The V gene is TRBV5-1, the J gene TRBJ2-1, with a possible D match to TRBD2 (6 bases). Germline values: CDR1 SGHRS, CDR2 YFSETQ. The CDR3 is made up of 15 amino acids. V was cut by 4 bases and J by 0 bases, with 11 bases left in between. Here the CDR3 DNA reads TGCGCCAGCAGCCGCCCTAGCGACTCCTACAATGAGCAGTTCTTC. Protein product: CASSRPSDSYNEQFF. Full variable domain (remainder filled in from reference TRBV5-1 and TRBJ2-1): KAGVTQTPRYLIKTRGQQVTLSCSPISGHRSVSWYQQTPGQGLQFLFEYFSETQRNKGNFPGRFSGRQFSNSRSEMNVSTLELGDSALYLCASSRPSDSYNEQFFGPGTRLTVL.

The chain is built from TRBV5-4 and TRBJ2-1, with TRBD2 matching 7 bases. The CDR3 extends over 15 amino acids. CDR1 and CDR2 from the germline V gene are SGHNT and YYREEE (reference sequence). With V trimmed by 4 bases and J by 0 bases, 4 bases remained unmatched. CDR3 in DNA: TGTGCCAGCAGCGCGCGGACTAGCTCCTACAATGAGCAGTTCTTC. This gives the protein CASSARTSSYNEQFF.

This chain's CDR3 is CASSLSSGTGSGNTIYF. CDR3 nucleotide sequence: TGTGCCAGCAGCTTATCGTCCGGGACAGGCTCTGGAAACACCATATATTTT. This chain links TRBV7-2 with TRBJ1-3; 8 bases align to TRBD1. With V trimmed by 2 bases and J by 0 bases, 6 bases remained unmatched. Germline V CDR1 and CDR2: SGHTA, FQGNSA. CDR3 length equals 17 residues.

This clone came up once. The chain uses TRBV4-1 and TRBJ2-7; TRBD2 matches at 7 bases. Germline loops: CDR1 MGHRA, CDR2 YSYEKL. Trimming removed 1 base from V and 3 bases from J; junction bases left unmatched: 6. CDR3 length equals 15 residues. The DNA of the CDR3 is TGCGCCAGCAGCCAAGGATTTCCTAGCGGCTACGAGCAGTACTTC. This encodes CASSQGFPSGYEQYF.

This chain uses TRBV28 with TRBJ2-3; 9 bases line up with TRBD2. V lost 4 bases and J lost 0; bases outside the gene matches: 2. CDR1 is MDHEN and CDR2 is SYDVKM in the germline V gene. This CDR3 region has 15 residues. The CDR3 DNA sequence: TGTGCCAGCAGTTCCCTAGCGGGGAGCACAGATACGCAGTATTTT. It codes for CASSSLAGSTDTQYF.

This chain links TRBV9 with TRBJ2-5; 8 bases align to TRBD1. Per the germline V gene, CDR1 is SGDLS and CDR2 is YYNGEE. The CDR3 loop spans 14 amino acids. With 4 bases clipped from V and 5 bases from J, the junction kept 7 bases outside the gene matches. CDR3 sequence reads: CASSKTGAGETQYF. For the CDR3, the DNA is TGTGCCAGCAGCAAGACAGGGGCGGGGGAGACCCAGTACTTC.

CDR3 nucleotide sequence: TGTGCCAGCAGTCGGACGGGAGGATCGGGCAATGAGCAGTTCTTC. This sequence encodes CASSRTGGSGNEQFF. The rearrangement joins TRBV27 to TRBJ2-1; 7 bases match TRBD2. Germline assignment: CDR1 MNHEY and CDR2 SMNVEV (reference sequence). The CDR3 is made up of 15 amino acids. Germline trimming cut 5 bases from V and 6 bases from J; bases unmatched to any gene: 10.

This clone has a handful of counts. J is TRBJ2-3 and V is TRBV5-1; no clear D gene. The CDR3 runs to 11 residues. CDR1 and CDR2 from the germline V gene are SGHRS and YFSETQ. Trimming stripped 2 bases from V and 5 bases from J, with 3 bases between. In DNA, the CDR3 is TGCGCCAGCAGCTTCAAAGATACGCAGTATTTT. Its protein is CASSFKDTQYF.

This clone has more than one count but fewer than ten. This sequence joins TRBV14 and TRBJ2-7, with D tentatively TRBD1 (5 bases). Germline CDR1 and CDR2: SGHDN and FVKESK. The CDR3 has 17 residues. V was clipped by 5 bases and J by 3 bases, with 23 bases between them. In nucleotides, the CDR3 is TGTGCCAGCAGCTCCTCGCCCGGGCCGATAGACAGCTACGAGCAGTACTTC. Translation: CASSSSPGPIDSYEQYF.

This chain links TRBV19 with TRBJ1-1, with TRBD1 as a possible D gene (5 bases). V lost 5 bases and J 4 bases, leaving 14 bases between the germline ends. CDR1 and CDR2 from the germline V gene are LNHDA and SQIVND (reference sequence). The CDR3 covers 14 residues. The CDR3 sequence is CASSAQQEGTEAFF. In nucleotides, the CDR3 is TGTGCCAGTAGTGCCCAACAGGAGGGCACTGAAGCTTTCTTT.

V and J are TRBV6-1 and TRBJ1-5; a possible D gene is TRBD1 (6 bases). The CDR3 is 15 amino acids. V was pared by 7 bases and J by 1 base, with 14 bases between. CDR1 and CDR2 from the germline V gene are MNHNS and SASEGT. The CDR3 DNA follows: TGTGCCAGCATAAGGGGGGGCTTGAGCAATCAGCCCCAGCATTTT. Protein product: CASIRGGLSNQPQHF.

This clone turned up a few times. The rearrangement uses TRBV28 and TRBJ1-1; D gene unclear. Trimming took off 5 bases at V and 1 base at J, with 8 bases between the two ends. The CDR3 totals 13 residues. The germline CDR1 and CDR2 sequences are MDHEN and SYDVKM. This CDR3 is CASSVGQNTEAFF. In nucleotides, the CDR3 is TGTGCCAGCAGTGTTGGGCAGAACACTGAAGCTTTCTTT.

The V and J genes are TRBV18 and TRBJ1-1; the D gene is possibly TRBD1 (6 bases). V dropped 3 bases and J dropped 1 base, with 12 bases sitting between them. Germline CDR1 reads KGHSH; CDR2 reads LQKENI. This CDR3 spans 15 amino acids. The CDR3 DNA sequence: TGTGCCAGCTCACCCGGACAGCTAAGGAACACTGAAGCTTTCTTT. Residues: CASSPGQLRNTEAFF. The full variable domain, completed using reference TRBV18 and TRBJ1-1, is NAGVMQNPRHLVRRRGQEARLRCSPMKGHSHVYWYRQLPEEGLKFMVYLQKENIIDESGMPKERFSAEFPKEGPSILRIQQVVRGDSAAYFCASSPGQLRNTEAFFGQGTRLTVV.